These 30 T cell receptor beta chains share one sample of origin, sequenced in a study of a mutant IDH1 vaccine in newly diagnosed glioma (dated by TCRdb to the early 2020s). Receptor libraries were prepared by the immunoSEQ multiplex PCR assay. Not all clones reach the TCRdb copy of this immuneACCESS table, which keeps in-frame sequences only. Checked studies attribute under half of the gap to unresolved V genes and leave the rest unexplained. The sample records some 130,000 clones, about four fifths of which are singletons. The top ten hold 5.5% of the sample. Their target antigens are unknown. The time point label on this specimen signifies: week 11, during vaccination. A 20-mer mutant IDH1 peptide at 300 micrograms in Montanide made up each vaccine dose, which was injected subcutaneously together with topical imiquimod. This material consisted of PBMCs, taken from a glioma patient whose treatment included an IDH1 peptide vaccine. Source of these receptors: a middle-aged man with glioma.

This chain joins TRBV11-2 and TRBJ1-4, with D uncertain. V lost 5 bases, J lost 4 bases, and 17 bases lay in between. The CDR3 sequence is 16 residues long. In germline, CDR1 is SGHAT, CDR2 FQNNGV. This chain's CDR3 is CASSPRTGKYNEKLFF. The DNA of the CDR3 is TGTGCCAGCAGCCCCCGGACCGGGAAATATAATGAAAAACTGTTTTTT.

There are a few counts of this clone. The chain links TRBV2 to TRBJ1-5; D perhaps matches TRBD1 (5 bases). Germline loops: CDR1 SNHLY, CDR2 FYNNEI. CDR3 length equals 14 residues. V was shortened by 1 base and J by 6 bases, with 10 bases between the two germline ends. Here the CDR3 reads CASSEGQGSQPQHF. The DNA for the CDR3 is TGTGCCAGCAGTGAAGGGCAGGGTAGTCAGCCCCAGCATTTT.

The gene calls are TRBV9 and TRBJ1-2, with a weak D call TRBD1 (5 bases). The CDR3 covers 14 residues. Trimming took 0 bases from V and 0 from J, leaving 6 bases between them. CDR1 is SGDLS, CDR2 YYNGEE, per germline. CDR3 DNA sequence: TGTGCCAGCAGCGTAGCGACAGCTAACTATGGCTACACCTTC. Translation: CASSVATANYGYTF.

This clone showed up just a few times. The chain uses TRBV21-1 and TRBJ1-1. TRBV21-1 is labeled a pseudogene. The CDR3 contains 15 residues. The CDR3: CASSKKAGENTEAFF. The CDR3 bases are TGTGCCAGCAGCAAAAAGGCGGGGGAGAACACTGAAGCTTTCTTT.

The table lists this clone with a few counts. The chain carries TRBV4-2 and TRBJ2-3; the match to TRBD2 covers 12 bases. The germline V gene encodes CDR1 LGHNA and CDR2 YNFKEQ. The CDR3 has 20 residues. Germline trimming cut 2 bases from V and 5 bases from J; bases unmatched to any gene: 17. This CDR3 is CASSQNKGTSGQAPRDTQYF. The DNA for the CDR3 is TGTGCCAGCAGCCAAAACAAGGGGACTAGCGGGCAGGCACCACGAGATACGCAGTATTTT.

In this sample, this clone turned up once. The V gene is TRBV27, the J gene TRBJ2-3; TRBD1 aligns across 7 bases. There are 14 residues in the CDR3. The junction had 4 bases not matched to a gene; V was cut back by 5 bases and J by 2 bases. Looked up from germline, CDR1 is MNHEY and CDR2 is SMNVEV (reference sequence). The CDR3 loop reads CASSTDRNTDTQYF. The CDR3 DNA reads TGTGCCAGCAGTACGGACAGGAACACAGATACGCAGTATTTT.

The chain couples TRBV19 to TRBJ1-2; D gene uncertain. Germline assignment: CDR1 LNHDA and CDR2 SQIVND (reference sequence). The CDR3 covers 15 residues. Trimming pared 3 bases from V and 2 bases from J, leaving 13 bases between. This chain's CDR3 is CASSIGGNLNYGYTF. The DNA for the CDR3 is TGTGCCAGTAGTATCGGAGGGAATCTAAACTATGGCTACACCTTC. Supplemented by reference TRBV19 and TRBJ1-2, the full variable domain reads DGGITQSPKYLFRKEGQNVTLSCEQNLNHDAMYWYRQDPGQGLRLIYYSQIVNDFQKGDIAEGYSVSREKKESFPLTVTSAQKNPTAFYLCASSIGGNLNYGYTFGSGTRLTVV.

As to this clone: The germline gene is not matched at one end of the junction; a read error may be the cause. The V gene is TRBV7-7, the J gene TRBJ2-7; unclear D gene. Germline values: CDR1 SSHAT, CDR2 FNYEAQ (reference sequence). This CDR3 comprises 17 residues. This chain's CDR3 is CASSSPRNIARTYEQYF. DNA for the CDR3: TGTGCTAGCAGCTCCCCGCGTAATATTGCCCGGACCTACGAGCAGTACTTC. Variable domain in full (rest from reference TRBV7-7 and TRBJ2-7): GAGVSQSPRYKVTKRGQDVTLRCDPISSHATLYWYQQALGQGPEFLTYFNYEAQPDKSGLPSDRFSAERPEGSISTLTIQRTEQRDSAMYRCASSSPRNIARTYEQYFGPGTRLTVT.

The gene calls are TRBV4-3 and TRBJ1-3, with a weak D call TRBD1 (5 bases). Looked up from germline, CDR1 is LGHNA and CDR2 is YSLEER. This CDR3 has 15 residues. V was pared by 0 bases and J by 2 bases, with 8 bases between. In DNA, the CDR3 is TGCGCCAGCAGCCAAGATCCGGGGGCTGGAAACACCATATATTTT. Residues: CASSQDPGAGNTIYF.

The CDR3 coding sequence is TGTGCCAGCAGCGTCGGGTTTGCAACTAATGAAAAACTGTTTTTT. It is translated as CASSVGFATNEKLFF. The V and J genes are TRBV9 and TRBJ1-4; D remains ambiguous. V shed 2 bases and J shed 0 bases, with 8 bases lying between them. This CDR3 has 15 amino acids. The germline V gene has CDR1 SGDLS and CDR2 YYNGEE. Variable domain in full (rest from reference TRBV9 and TRBJ1-4): DSGVTQTPKHLITATGQRVTLRCSPRSGDLSVYWYQQSLDQGLQFLIQYYNGEERAKGNILERFSAQQFPDLHSELNLSSLELGDSALYFCASSVGFATNEKLFFGSGTQLSVL.

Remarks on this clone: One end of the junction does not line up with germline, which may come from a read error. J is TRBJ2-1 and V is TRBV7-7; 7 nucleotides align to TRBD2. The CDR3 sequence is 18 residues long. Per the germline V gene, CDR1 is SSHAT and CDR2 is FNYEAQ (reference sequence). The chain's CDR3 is CASSPRGKTSRTYNEQFF. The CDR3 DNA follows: TGTGCTAGCAGTCCCCGGGGAAAGACTAGCCGTACCTACAATGAGCAGTTCTTC.

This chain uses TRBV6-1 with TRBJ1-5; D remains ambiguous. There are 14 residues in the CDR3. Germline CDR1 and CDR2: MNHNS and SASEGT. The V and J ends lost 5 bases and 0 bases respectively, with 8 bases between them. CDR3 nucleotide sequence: TGTGCCAGCAGTATGGGGAATAGCAATCAGCCCCAGCATTTT. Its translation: CASSMGNSNQPQHF.

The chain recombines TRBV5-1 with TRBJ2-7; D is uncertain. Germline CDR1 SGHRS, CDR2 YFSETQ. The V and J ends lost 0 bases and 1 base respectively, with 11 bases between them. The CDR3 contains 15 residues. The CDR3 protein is CASSLEGRQSYEQYF. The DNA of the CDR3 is TGCGCCAGCAGCTTGGAAGGCAGGCAGTCCTACGAGCAGTACTTC.

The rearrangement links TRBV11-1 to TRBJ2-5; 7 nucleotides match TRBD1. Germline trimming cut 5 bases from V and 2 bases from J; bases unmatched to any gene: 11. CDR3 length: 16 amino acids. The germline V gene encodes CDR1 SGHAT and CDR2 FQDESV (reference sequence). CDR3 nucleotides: TGTGCCAGCAGCCCAGTAGGGGGCAGGACTCAAGAGACCCAGTACTTC. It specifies CASSPVGGRTQETQYF.

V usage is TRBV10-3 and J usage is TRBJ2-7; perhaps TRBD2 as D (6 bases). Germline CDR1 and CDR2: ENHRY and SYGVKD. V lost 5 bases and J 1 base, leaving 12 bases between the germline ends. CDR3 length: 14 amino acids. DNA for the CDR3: TGTGCCATCAGTACGACTAGTATATCCTACGAGCAGTACTTC. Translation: CAISTTSISYEQYF.

DNA for the CDR3: TGCGCCAGCAGCCAAGCTCGATGGGACAAAACCTATGGCTACACCTTC. It yields the protein CASSQARWDKTYGYTF. The genes are TRBV4-3 and TRBJ1-2; D perhaps matches TRBD1 (6 bases). The CDR3 has 16 residues. CDR1 and CDR2 from the germline V gene are LGHNA and YSLEER. Trimming took 1 base from V and 4 from J, leaving 16 bases between them.

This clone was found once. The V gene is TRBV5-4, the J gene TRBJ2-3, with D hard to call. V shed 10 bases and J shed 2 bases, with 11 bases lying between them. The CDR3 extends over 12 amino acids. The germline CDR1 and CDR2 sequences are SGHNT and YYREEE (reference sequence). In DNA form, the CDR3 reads TGTGCCGCCAGCGCGGACACAGATACGCAGTATTTT. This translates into CAASADTDTQYF.

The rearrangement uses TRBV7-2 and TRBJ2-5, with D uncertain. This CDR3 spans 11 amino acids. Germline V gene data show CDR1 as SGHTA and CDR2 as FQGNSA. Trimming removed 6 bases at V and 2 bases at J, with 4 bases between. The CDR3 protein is CASRVQETQYF. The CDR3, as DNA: TGTGCCAGCAGGGTGCAAGAGACCCAGTACTTC.

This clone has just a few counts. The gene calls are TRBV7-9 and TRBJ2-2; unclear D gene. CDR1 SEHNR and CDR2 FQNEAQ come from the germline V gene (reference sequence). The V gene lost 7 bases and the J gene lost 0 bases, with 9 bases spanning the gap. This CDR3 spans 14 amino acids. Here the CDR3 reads CASKRAANTGELFF. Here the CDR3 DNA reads TGTGCCAGCAAAAGGGCAGCGAACACCGGGGAGCTGTTTTTT.

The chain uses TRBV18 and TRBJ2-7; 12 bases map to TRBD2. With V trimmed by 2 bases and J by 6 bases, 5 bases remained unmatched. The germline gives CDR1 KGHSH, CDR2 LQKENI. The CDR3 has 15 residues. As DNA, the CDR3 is TGTGCCAGCTCACCATCGACTAGCGGGGGATCCGAGCAGTACTTC. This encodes CASSPSTSGGSEQYF.

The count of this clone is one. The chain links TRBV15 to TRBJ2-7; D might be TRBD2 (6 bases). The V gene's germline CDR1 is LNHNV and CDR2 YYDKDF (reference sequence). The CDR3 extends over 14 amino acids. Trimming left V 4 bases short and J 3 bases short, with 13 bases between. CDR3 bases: TGTGCCACCAGCAAAGGGAGGCTAGGCTACGAGCAGTACTTC. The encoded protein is CATSKGRLGYEQYF. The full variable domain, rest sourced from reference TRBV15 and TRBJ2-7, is DAMVIQNPRYQVTQFGKPVTLSCSQTLNHNVMYWYQQKSSQAPKLLFHYYDKDFNNEADTPDNFQSRRPNTSFCFLDIRSPGLGDTAMYLCATSKGRLGYEQYFGPGTRLTVT.

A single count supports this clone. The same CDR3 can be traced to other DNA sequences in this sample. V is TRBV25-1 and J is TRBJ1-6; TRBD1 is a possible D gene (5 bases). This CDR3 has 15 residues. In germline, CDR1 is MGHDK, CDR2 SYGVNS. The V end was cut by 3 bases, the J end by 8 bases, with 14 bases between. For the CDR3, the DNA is TGTGCCAGCAGTGAGTGGGGCAGGGTGGATTCACCCCTCCACTTT. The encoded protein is CASSEWGRVDSPLHF.

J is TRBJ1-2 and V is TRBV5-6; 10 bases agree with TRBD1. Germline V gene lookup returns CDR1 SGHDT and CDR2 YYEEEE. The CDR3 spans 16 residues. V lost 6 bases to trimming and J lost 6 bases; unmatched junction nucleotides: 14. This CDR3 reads CASKPPDRGGKNGYTF. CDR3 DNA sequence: TGTGCCAGCAAGCCCCCGGACAGGGGGGGGAAGAATGGCTACACCTTC.

CDR3 protein: CASTQGGQGSYEQYF. The CDR3 coding sequence is TGTGCCAGCACCCAGGGTGGACAGGGCTCCTACGAGCAGTACTTC. The chain joins TRBV6-5 to TRBJ2-7; 8 positions agree with TRBD1. With 7 bases clipped from V and 0 bases from J, the junction kept 8 bases outside the gene matches. CDR1 and CDR2 from the germline V gene are MNHEY and SVGAGI. The CDR3 contains 15 residues.

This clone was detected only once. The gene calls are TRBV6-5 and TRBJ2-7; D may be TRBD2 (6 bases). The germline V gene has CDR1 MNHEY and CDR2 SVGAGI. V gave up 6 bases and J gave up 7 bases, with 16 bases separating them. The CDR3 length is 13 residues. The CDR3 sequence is CASSTGTPLEQYF. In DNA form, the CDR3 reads TGTGCCAGCAGCACGGGGACTCCCTTGGAGCAGTACTTC.

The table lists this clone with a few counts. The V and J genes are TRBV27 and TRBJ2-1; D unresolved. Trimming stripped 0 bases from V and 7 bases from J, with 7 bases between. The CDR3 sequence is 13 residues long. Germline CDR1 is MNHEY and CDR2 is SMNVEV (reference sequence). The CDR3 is CASSLSARNEQFF. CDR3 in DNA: TGTGCCAGCAGTTTATCCGCCCGGAATGAGCAGTTCTTC.

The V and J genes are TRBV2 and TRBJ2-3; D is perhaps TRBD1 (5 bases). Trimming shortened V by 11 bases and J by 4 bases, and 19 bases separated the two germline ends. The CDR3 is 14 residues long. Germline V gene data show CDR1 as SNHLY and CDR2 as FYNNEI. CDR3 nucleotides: TGTGCCCGGTCCCGGACAAAAGTACCAGATACGCAGTATTTT. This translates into CARSRTKVPDTQYF.

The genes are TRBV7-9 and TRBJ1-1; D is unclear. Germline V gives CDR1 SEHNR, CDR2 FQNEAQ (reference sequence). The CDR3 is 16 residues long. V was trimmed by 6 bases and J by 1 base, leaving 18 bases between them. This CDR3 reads CASSPGRALRNTEAFF. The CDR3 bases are TGTGCCAGCAGTCCCGGCCGGGCCCTCAGGAACACTGAAGCTTTCTTT.

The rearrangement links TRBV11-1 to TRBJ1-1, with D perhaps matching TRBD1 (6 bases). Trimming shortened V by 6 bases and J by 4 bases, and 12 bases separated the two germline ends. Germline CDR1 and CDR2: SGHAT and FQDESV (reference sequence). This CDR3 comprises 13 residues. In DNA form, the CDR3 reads TGTGCCAGCAGGCGAAAGGGGGGCACTGAAGCTTTCTTT. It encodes CASRRKGGTEAFF. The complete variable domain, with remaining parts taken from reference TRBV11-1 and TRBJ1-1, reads EAEVAQSPRYKITEKSQAVAFWCDPISGHATLYWYRQILGQGPELLVQFQDESVVDDSQLPKDRFSAERLKGVDSTLKIQPAELGDSAMYLCASRRKGGTEAFFGQGTRLTVV.

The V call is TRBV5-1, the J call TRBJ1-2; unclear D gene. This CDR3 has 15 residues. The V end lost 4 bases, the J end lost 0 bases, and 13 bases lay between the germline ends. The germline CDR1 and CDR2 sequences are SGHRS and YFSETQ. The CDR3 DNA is TGCGCCAGCAGCCCCCTGACGGCTACTAACTATGGCTACACCTTC. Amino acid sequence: CASSPLTATNYGYTF.